These 30 T cell receptor beta chains share one sample of origin, sequenced in a study of T-cell memory formation after mild COVID-19. MiXCR, applied by TCRdb to the 5' RACE reads, yields one record per CDR3 protein. The sample yields 470,000 or so distinct CDR3 sequences, around 20% seen once. Input material: PBMCs or a T cell subset sorted from them (not recorded which). These receptors originate from an adult woman who had mild COVID-19 (a few samples of this study predate the infection). Cell type and time point are not known.

The chain carries TRBV5-6 and TRBJ2-7, with D tentatively TRBD1 or TRBD2 (6 bases each). Germline CDR1 SGHDT, CDR2 YYEEEE. CDR3 length: 15 amino acids. Trimming pared 0 bases from V and 2 bases from J, leaving 12 bases between. Written as DNA, the CDR3 is TGTGCCAGCAGCTTGGGAGCGGAGGGGGCCTACGAGCAGTACTTC. Its translation is CASSLGAEGAYEQYF.

V is TRBV7-2 and J is TRBJ2-1, with 8 bases fitting TRBD2. The germline CDR1 and CDR2 sequences are SGHTA and FQGNSA. Losses at the gene ends were 1 base for V and 6 bases for J; bases not matched to a gene: 8. The CDR3 has 16 amino acids. The CDR3 protein is CASSLEGTRVGNEQFF. CDR3 bases: TGTGCCAGCAGCTTAGAGGGGACTAGGGTTGGCAATGAGCAGTTCTTC.

This clonotype was recorded at least ten times. The chain uses TRBV7-2 and TRBJ2-3; the D is unclear. This CDR3 comprises 15 residues. Trimming stripped 5 bases from V and 0 bases from J, with 12 bases between. Per the germline V gene, CDR1 is SGHTA and CDR2 is FQGNSA. The CDR3 nucleotides are TGTGCCAGCAGCCCGCAGGCCCGTAGCACAGATACGCAGTATTTT. It translates to CASSPQARSTDTQYF.

This clonotype was counted between two and nine times. This rearrangement joins TRBV7-2 to TRBJ2-4, with D uncertain. V dropped 5 bases and J dropped 0 bases, with 17 bases sitting between them. CDR1 is SGHTA, CDR2 FQGNSA, per germline. The CDR3 runs to 17 residues. The CDR3 DNA follows: TGTGCCAGCAGCCCAAAGGATGGGCGTTTAGCCAAAAACATTCAGTACTTC. Residues: CASSPKDGRLAKNIQYF.

The chain links TRBV25-1 to TRBJ2-7, with a weak D call TRBD1 (6 bases). Germline V CDR1 and CDR2: MGHDK, SYGVNS. The CDR3 runs to 14 residues. The germline V and J ends were trimmed by 3 bases and 2 bases, with 11 bases remaining between them. The CDR3 protein is CASSDPGDTYEQYF. The CDR3 DNA follows: TGTGCCAGCAGTGATCCAGGGGACACCTACGAGCAGTACTTC.

The chain links TRBV4-2 to TRBJ1-2; the D is unclear. CDR1 and CDR2 (germline): LGHNA, YNFKEQ. V shed 0 bases and J shed 8 bases, with 13 bases lying between them. The CDR3 sequence is 14 residues long. The CDR3 DNA reads TGTGCCAGCAGCCAAGATAATCTGGGGAAGGGCTACACCTTC. It translates to CASSQDNLGKGYTF.

This rearrangement joins TRBV2 to TRBJ2-3, with TRBD2 identical over 8 bases. The CDR3 is made up of 15 amino acids. Germline loops: CDR1 SNHLY, CDR2 FYNNEI. J lost 3 bases, V lost 2 bases, and 4 bases had no gene match. CDR3 nucleotides: TGTGCCAGCAGTGAATCGAGCGGGAGAACAGATACGCAGTATTTT. Its translation: CASSESSGRTDTQYF.

By sample share, this clonotype is medium-sized. The chain joins TRBV24-1 to TRBJ2-1, with 9 nucleotides matching TRBD1. V trimming: 3 bases; J trimming: 5 bases; junction bases outside the gene matches: 7. The V gene's germline CDR1 is KGHDR and CDR2 SFDVKD. This CDR3 is 16 amino acids long. The CDR3 here is CATSDPDRGHHNEQFF. CDR3 in DNA: TGTGCCACCAGTGATCCGGACAGGGGACACCACAATGAGCAGTTCTTC.

Within the sample, this clonotype is medium-sized. The chain uses TRBV6-1 and TRBJ2-2; TRBD1 matches at 7 bases. Germline CDR1 MNHNS, CDR2 SASEGT. Trimming cost V 2 bases and J 0 bases; bases outside gene matches: 3. The CDR3 consists of 16 residues. The CDR3 DNA reads TGTGCCAGCAGTGAAAGAGGGGGCGCGAACACCGGGGAGCTGTTTTTT. Its translation: CASSERGGANTGELFF.

V and J are TRBV9 and TRBJ2-7, with D perhaps given as TRBD1 or TRBD2 (5 bases each). CDR3 length: 14 amino acids. Germline V gene sequence: CDR1 SGDLS, CDR2 YYNGEE. Trimming shortened V by 0 bases and J by 7 bases, and 14 bases separated the two germline ends. In DNA form, the CDR3 reads TGTGCCAGCAGCGTAGACAGCCTTTGGGGGGAGCAGTACTTC. Protein: CASSVDSLWGEQYF.

This chain uses TRBV6-2 or TRBV6-3 with TRBJ2-1; 7 bases align to TRBD1. This CDR3 has 13 residues. With 2 bases clipped from V and 8 bases from J, the junction kept 3 bases outside the gene matches. The germline V gene encodes CDR1 MNHEY and CDR2 SVGEGT. Written as DNA, the CDR3 is TGTGCCAGCAGTTACGGAACAGGGGATGAGCAGTTCTTC. This sequence encodes CASSYGTGDEQFF.

This rearrangement joins TRBV15 to TRBJ1-3; no firm D call. The V end lost 0 bases, the J end lost 0 bases, and 9 bases lay between the germline ends. Germline-derived CDR1 and CDR2 are LNHNV and YYDKDF (reference sequence). The CDR3 has 16 amino acids. In nucleotides, the CDR3 is TGTGCCACCAGCAGAGATCTTGCGTACTCTGGAAACACCATATATTTT. Residues: CATSRDLAYSGNTIYF.

The sample holds many counts of this clonotype. The chain is built from TRBV7-2 and TRBJ2-1; 11 nucleotides align to TRBD2. The CDR3 is 15 residues long. Germline-derived CDR1 and CDR2 are SGHTA and FQGNSA. After removal of 4 bases from V and 2 bases from J, the junction contained 1 base not matched to a gene. The CDR3 DNA sequence: TGTGCCAGCAGCTCGACTAGCGGGACCTACAATGAGCAGTTCTTC. Translating gives CASSSTSGTYNEQFF.

The genes are TRBV6-1 and TRBJ1-6; no clear D gene. The germline V gene encodes CDR1 MNHNS and CDR2 SASEGT. This CDR3 has 15 residues. V shed 2 bases and J shed 7 bases, with 12 bases lying between them. CDR3 loop: CASSELRLRNSPLHF. In nucleotides, the CDR3 is TGTGCCAGCAGTGAACTGAGGTTACGGAATTCACCCCTCCACTTT.

The chain is built from TRBV9 and TRBJ2-5; 8 bases agree with TRBD1. CDR3 length: 15 amino acids. The ends lost 0 bases at V and 4 bases at J; junction bases unmatched: 5. In germline, CDR1 is SGDLS, CDR2 YYNGEE. The CDR3 reads CASSVEYRGSETQYF. The CDR3 region has the DNA TGTGCCAGCAGCGTAGAATACAGGGGGTCAGAGACCCAGTACTTC. Filled out from reference TRBV9 and TRBJ2-5, the complete variable domain reads DSGVTQTPKHLITATGQRVTLRCSPRSGDLSVYWYQQSLDQGLQFLIQYYNGEERAKGNILERFSAQQFPDLHSELNLSSLELGDSALYFCASSVEYRGSETQYFGPGTRLLVL.

This chain uses TRBV20-1 with TRBJ2-3; 7 bases align to TRBD1. CDR1 and CDR2 from the germline V gene are DFQATT and SNEGSKA (reference sequence). This CDR3 is built from 14 residues. V shed 4 bases and J 0 bases; nucleotides not matched to a gene: 4. CDR3 amino acids: CSANGQASTDTQYF. CDR3 sequence (DNA): TGCAGTGCTAACGGACAGGCAAGCACAGATACGCAGTATTTT.

This chain joins TRBV2 and TRBJ1-2, with D possibly being TRBD1 (6 bases). Germline V gene lookup returns CDR1 SNHLY and CDR2 FYNNEI. The V end lost 5 bases, the J end lost 5 bases, and 15 bases lay between the germline ends. The CDR3 totals 14 residues. The CDR3 loop is CASSSGTPRYGYTF. The CDR3 DNA is TGTGCCAGCAGTTCCGGGACACCGAGGTATGGCTACACCTTC.

This clonotype was seen only a few times. The chain uses TRBV6-5 and TRBJ1-1; D unresolved. V was trimmed by 6 bases and J by 0 bases, leaving 20 bases between them. Germline V gene sequence: CDR1 MNHEY, CDR2 SVGAGI. The CDR3 totals 17 residues. The CDR3 nucleotides are TGTGCCAGCAGCCAACGGTACGCGGACCGACTGAACACTGAAGCTTTCTTT. As protein: CASSQRYADRLNTEAFF.

This clonotype showed up just a few times. The rearrangement uses TRBV7-9 and TRBJ2-3; 8 bases are a match to TRBD2. Germline V gives CDR1 SEHNR, CDR2 FQNEAQ (reference sequence). V gave up 5 bases and J gave up 2 bases; unmatched junction bases: 6. The CDR3 extends over 15 amino acids. In DNA form, the CDR3 reads TGTGCCAGCAGCGCGGGACTAGTCCCCACAGATACGCAGTATTTT. It yields the protein CASSAGLVPTDTQYF.

This clonotype has only a few counts. V and J are TRBV9 and TRBJ2-7, with TRBD2 matching over 9 bases. Germline CDR1 reads SGDLS; CDR2 reads YYNGEE. Trimming cost V 0 bases and J 2 bases; bases outside gene matches: 6. The CDR3 spans 16 residues. The CDR3 DNA follows: TGTGCCAGCAGCGTAGATTGGGGACTAGCACCCTACGAGCAGTACTTC. Its protein is CASSVDWGLAPYEQYF.

The chain combines TRBV19 with TRBJ2-7, with 7 bases that match TRBD2. Germline CDR1 reads LNHDA; CDR2 reads SQIVND (reference sequence). J lost 6 bases, V lost 4 bases, and 9 bases had no gene match. This CDR3 is 14 amino acids long. The CDR3 nucleotides are TGTGCCAGTAGTAGGGGGGGTTCTTTTGCCGAGCAGTACTTC. Its protein product is CASSRGGSFAEQYF.

This clonotype has a handful of counts. This rearrangement joins TRBV24-1 to TRBJ2-1, with 10 bases matching TRBD2. Looked up from germline, CDR1 is KGHDR and CDR2 is SFDVKD. The CDR3 runs 15 residues. J gave up 8 bases and V 3 bases, and 6 bases lay outside the gene matches. The CDR3 here is CATSDPLAGTDEQFF. CDR3 bases: TGTGCCACCAGTGATCCACTAGCGGGAACGGATGAGCAGTTCTTC.

This clonotype was picked up a small number of times. The chain employs TRBV6-5 and TRBJ1-1; the D gene is possibly TRBD1 (5 bases). The CDR3 sequence is 16 residues long. Trimming cost V 2 bases and J 4 bases, with 17 bases left between them. Germline lookup yields CDR1 MNHEY and CDR2 SVGAGI. As DNA, the CDR3 is TGTGCCAGCAGTTACAATACCAGGACACACCCCACTGAAGCTTTCTTT. Translated: CASSYNTRTHPTEAFF.

The V gene is TRBV21-1, the J gene TRBJ1-1; the table's D call, TRBD1, was not checked against the DNA. TRBV21-1 is assigned pseudogene status. The CDR3 sequence is 18 residues long. The CDR3 spells CASSKGNTGKGTMGEAFF. The CDR3 nucleotides are TGTGCCAGCAGCAAAGGAAATACAGGGAAAGGAACAATGGGTGAAGCTTTCTTT.

The chain carries TRBV7-3 and TRBJ1-6; D might be TRBD1 (5 bases). Deletions cut 4 bases from V and 6 bases from J, with 7 bases between. The CDR3 runs to 13 residues. Germline V lookup: CDR1 SGHTA, CDR2 FQGTGA. CDR3 coding DNA: TGTGCCAGCAGCTCGGGACTTAATTCACCCCTCCACTTT. Translation gives CASSSGLNSPLHF.

This clonotype was counted only a few times. The DNA for the CDR3 is TGTGCCAGCAGCTTGGTACAAGATTATGAGCAGTTCTTC. This encodes CASSLVQDYEQFF. The chain combines TRBV5-6 with TRBJ2-1; D gene ambiguous. Germline lookup yields CDR1 SGHDT and CDR2 YYEEEE. The CDR3 contains 13 residues. V was pared by 0 bases and J by 8 bases, with 9 bases between.

This clonotype was seen a few times. The chain joins TRBV5-1 to TRBJ2-2; no definite D call. The CDR3 has 13 amino acids. The V gene lost 5 bases and the J gene lost 1 base, with 6 bases spanning the gap. Looked up from germline, CDR1 is SGHRS and CDR2 is YFSETQ. CDR3 sequence: CASRAENTGELFF. The CDR3 bases are TGCGCCAGCAGGGCAGAGAACACCGGGGAGCTGTTTTTT.

The V and J genes are TRBV4-3 and TRBJ2-7; 9 positions agree with TRBD2. The J segment lost 1 base and the V segment lost 0 bases, leaving 7 bases of the junction unmatched. This CDR3 has 17 amino acids. The germline V gene encodes CDR1 LGHNA and CDR2 YSLEER. The CDR3 spells CASSQDLGLAISYEQYF. The CDR3 region has the DNA TGCGCCAGCAGCCAAGATTTAGGACTAGCGATTTCCTACGAGCAGTACTTC.

There are a few counts of this clonotype. The DNA of the CDR3 is TGCGCCAGCAGCCAAGATAGGGGCCTAGCGGGGGGGAGCTCCTACAATGAGCAGTTCTTC. Translation: CASSQDRGLAGGSSYNEQFF. The J gene is TRBJ2-1, the V gene TRBV4-1; 12 positions match TRBD2. V lost 0 bases to trimming and J lost 0 bases; unmatched junction nucleotides: 9. This CDR3 is 20 amino acids long. Germline assignment: CDR1 MGHRA and CDR2 YSYEKL.

This clonotype was found a few times. CDR3 sequence (DNA): TGTGCCAGCAGCTTGGCTAGCGGGTTCACAGATACGCAGTATTTT. Protein sequence: CASSLASGFTDTQYF. The chain employs TRBV11-2 and TRBJ2-3, with 8 positions matching TRBD2. The germline V gene encodes CDR1 SGHAT and CDR2 FQNNGV. The CDR3 sequence is 15 residues long. V shed 3 bases, J shed 2 bases, and the junction held 4 bases outside the gene matches.